The 25 T cell receptor beta chains reported below all come from one sample, sequenced in a study of cytomegalovirus exposure and HLA in healthy donors (dated by TCRdb to the late 2010s). Receptor libraries were prepared by the immunoSEQ multiplex PCR assay. A mixture of 60 forward primers for TCR Vbeta segments and 13 reverse primers for TCR Jbeta segments was used in the multiplex PCR. Drawn from immuneACCESS, this table holds only the in-frame rearrangements with V and J called that TCRdb kept. Clones are partly lost; checked studies trace under half to an unresolved V gene and leave the rest unexplained. This sample is represented by 150,000 or so clones; approximately 85% of them were singletons. In total, the top ten clones hold about 9.3% of the sample. The sequenced sample consisted of PBMCs. These TCRs come from a man aged 18-30 years in good health and CMV-seropositive.

The CDR3 DNA reads as TGTGCCAGTAGTGGGGGGACAGGGGGATACGAGCAGTACTTC. This encodes CASSGGTGGYEQYF. The V call is TRBV19, the J call TRBJ2-7, with 11 positions matching TRBD1. The J segment lost 4 bases and the V segment lost 5 bases, leaving 4 bases of the junction unmatched. CDR1 is LNHDA, CDR2 SQIVND, per germline (reference sequence). The CDR3 sequence is 14 residues long.

The CDR3 sequence: CASSLEISSYNEQFF. The DNA for the CDR3 is TGTGCCAGCAGCTTAGAGATTAGCTCCTACAATGAGCAGTTCTTC. This sequence joins TRBV7-9 and TRBJ2-1; D ambiguous. The CDR3 runs 15 residues. Per germline, CDR1 SEHNR and CDR2 FQNEAQ (reference sequence). V lost 1 base and J lost 0, with 7 bases in between.

V is TRBV7-8 and J is TRBJ2-5; 8 bases agree with TRBD2. V lost 0 bases to trimming and J lost 5 bases; unmatched junction nucleotides: 20. There are 20 residues in the CDR3. Germline assignment: CDR1 SGHVS and CDR2 FQNEAQ. The CDR3 nucleotides are TGTGCCAGCAGCTTAGCGAGGAGGAGGGACGGGGGGGGCGGACAGGAGACCCAGTACTTC. This codes for CASSLARRRDGGGGQETQYF. Based on the CDR3 plus reference TRBV7-8 and TRBJ2-5, the full variable domain is GAGVSQSPRYKVAKRGQDVALRCDPISGHVSLFWYQQALGQGPEFLTYFQNEAQLDKSGLPSDRFFAERPEGSVSTLKIQRTQQEDSAVYLCASSLARRRDGGGGQETQYFGPGTRLLVL.

V and J are TRBV27 and TRBJ2-5; D gene unclear. The CDR3 has 13 residues. Germline V gives CDR1 MNHEY, CDR2 SMNVEV (reference sequence). Trimming left V 5 bases short and J 1 base short, with 8 bases between. DNA of the CDR3: TGTGCCAGCAGTGTCCGGTCCCAAGAGACCCAGTACTTC. Amino acids: CASSVRSQETQYF.

Concerning this clone: This sample includes further DNA sequences coding for the same CDR3. In DNA, the CDR3 is TGTGCCTGGAGTGAAGGGAGGACTGAAGCTTTCTTT. Translation: CAWSEGRTEAFF. The rearrangement joins TRBV30 to TRBJ1-1; D call uncertain. Germline V lookup: CDR1 GTSNPN, CDR2 SVGIG (reference sequence). V lost 1 base and J 5 bases, leaving 8 bases between the germline ends. The CDR3 extends over 12 amino acids.

V usage is TRBV19 and J usage is TRBJ1-5; a weak D match, TRBD1 (5 bases). Trimming pared 7 bases from V and 2 bases from J, leaving 12 bases between. In germline, CDR1 is LNHDA, CDR2 SQIVND (reference sequence). The CDR3 runs to 14 residues. The CDR3 region has the DNA TGTGCCAGTACGGCAGGGAATCGCAATCAGCCCCAGCATTTT. This sequence encodes CASTAGNRNQPQHF.

This chain links TRBV27 with TRBJ2-3; tentatively, D is TRBD2 (5 bases). The CDR3 extends over 15 amino acids. Germline CDR1 reads MNHEY; CDR2 reads SMNVEV (reference sequence). Trimming left V 4 bases short and J 0 bases short, with 11 bases between. CDR3 nucleotide sequence: TGTGCCAGCAGTTCCGGACTGGCAAGCACAGATACGCAGTATTTT. Its protein product is CASSSGLASTDTQYF.

CDR3 nucleotide sequence: TGTGCCAGCAGTGAAGACATCTATGGCTACACCTTC. Translating gives CASSEDIYGYTF. This chain uses TRBV6-1 with TRBJ1-2; no reliable D call. The ends were cut back, 1 base at V and 4 bases at J, with 4 bases in the middle. This CDR3 has 12 residues. Germline V gives CDR1 MNHNS, CDR2 SASEGT.

This rearrangement joins TRBV6-1 to TRBJ2-5; 9 bases are shared with TRBD1. The CDR3 is 16 residues long. Germline CDR1 and CDR2: MNHNS and SASEGT. The trim removed 6 bases at V and 3 bases at J, leaving 11 bases unmatched. The CDR3 bases are TGTGCCAGCAGGGAAACAGGGGGCGCTATAAAAGAGACCCAGTACTTC. Translating gives CASRETGGAIKETQYF.

This clone turned up a few times. V gene TRBV27 combines with J gene TRBJ1-6; 8 bases are shared with TRBD1. Germline-derived CDR1 and CDR2 are MNHEY and SMNVEV (reference sequence). V shed 6 bases, J shed 7 bases, and the junction held 5 bases outside the gene matches. CDR3 length equals 14 residues. The CDR3 nucleotides read TGTGCCAGCAGCTTACAGGGGGGAAATTCACCCCTCCACTTT. Its translation is CASSLQGGNSPLHF.

The rearrangement joins TRBV18 to TRBJ2-4, with 12 bases that match TRBD1. V shed 2 bases and J 2 bases; nucleotides not matched to a gene: 16. Looked up from germline, CDR1 is KGHSH and CDR2 is LQKENI. CDR3 length: 21 amino acids. CDR3 in amino acids: CASSPEGDRGQGARTKNIQYF. CDR3 DNA: TGTGCCAGCTCACCAGAAGGGGACAGGGGGCAAGGGGCCCGGACCAAAAACATTCAGTACTTC.

This sequence joins TRBV18 and TRBJ2-7; TRBD1 agrees at 7 bases. This CDR3 contains 15 residues. V lost 2 bases and J lost 4; bases outside the gene matches: 8. The germline V gene encodes CDR1 KGHSH and CDR2 LQKENI. In DNA form, the CDR3 reads TGTGCCAGCTCACCAGACGACAGGGTTGAGTACGAGCAGTACTTC. This encodes CASSPDDRVEYEQYF.

This clone was found once. V usage is TRBV15 and J usage is TRBJ1-4; D unresolved. V was trimmed by 1 base and J by 5 bases, leaving 17 bases between them. The CDR3 extends over 17 amino acids. Per germline, CDR1 LNHNV and CDR2 YYDKDF (reference sequence). In nucleotides, the CDR3 is TGTGCCACCAGCAGAGTAGGTTGGGCCGGCGAAAATGAAAAACTGTTTTTT. Translating it yields CATSRVGWAGENEKLFF. The full variable domain, completed using reference TRBV15 and TRBJ1-4, is DAMVIQNPRYQVTQFGKPVTLSCSQTLNHNVMYWYQQKSSQAPKLLFHYYDKDFNNEADTPDNFQSRRPNTSFCFLDIRSPGLGDTAMYLCATSRVGWAGENEKLFFGSGTQLSVL.

This clone was observed a handful of times. As DNA, the CDR3 is TGTGCCAGCAGCGGGACAGTTCATAGCAATCAGCCCCAGCATTTT. Protein sequence: CASSGTVHSNQPQHF. J is TRBJ1-5 and V is TRBV7-9; TRBD1 aligns across 7 bases. Germline V gives CDR1 SEHNR, CDR2 FQNEAQ (reference sequence). The CDR3 is made up of 15 amino acids. J was trimmed by 0 bases and V by 5 bases; bases with no gene match: 4.

The CDR3 here is CASRTGGDVNTEAFF. Written as DNA, the CDR3 is TGTGCCAGTAGGACGGGGGGAGATGTGAACACTGAAGCTTTCTTT. This chain joins TRBV19 and TRBJ1-1, with D maybe TRBD1 (5 bases). Germline assignment: CDR1 LNHDA and CDR2 SQIVND (reference sequence). V lost 6 bases to trimming and J lost 0 bases, with 14 bases between them. The CDR3 totals 15 residues. Complete variable domain (other parts from reference TRBV19 and TRBJ1-1): DGGITQSPKYLFRKEGQNVTLSCEQNLNHDAMYWYRQDPGQGLRLIYYSQIVNDFQKGDIAEGYSVSREKKESFPLTVTSAQKNPTAFYLCASRTGGDVNTEAFFGQGTRLTVV.

This clone was seen only once. J is TRBJ1-1 and V is TRBV5-1, with D unclear. CDR3 length: 12 amino acids. The ends were cut back, 0 bases at V and 10 bases at J, with 10 bases in the middle. Germline V gene data show CDR1 as SGHRS and CDR2 as YFSETQ. CDR3 protein: CASSLDSGIAFF. Here the CDR3 DNA reads TGCGCCAGCAGCTTGGACAGCGGGATAGCTTTCTTT.

The chain has TRBV14 and TRBJ1-4; maybe TRBD1 (5 bases). CDR1 and CDR2 (germline): SGHDN, FVKESK. The CDR3 sequence is 14 residues long. Trimming took off 0 bases at V and 8 bases at J, with 10 bases between the two ends. The chain's CDR3 is CASSQEDSEEKLFF. CDR3 in DNA: TGTGCCAGCAGCCAAGAAGACAGCGAAGAAAAACTGTTTTTT.

V gene TRBV6-4 combines with J gene TRBJ2-2; D is possibly TRBD2 (5 bases). The ends were cut back, 0 bases at V and 4 bases at J, with 9 bases in the middle. Germline-derived CDR1 and CDR2 are MRHNA and SNTAGT. The CDR3 is 15 residues long. The CDR3 nucleotides read TGTGCCAGCAGTGACTCCCCGGACTTCACCGGGGAGCTGTTTTTT. Its protein is CASSDSPDFTGELFF.

This clone was counted a single time. In DNA form, the CDR3 reads TGCGCCAGCAGCCAACCGGGGGGAACTGAAGCTTTCTTT. Translation gives CASSQPGGTEAFF. The chain employs TRBV4-1 and TRBJ1-1, with D maybe TRBD1 (5 bases). Germline V gives CDR1 MGHRA, CDR2 YSYEKL. This CDR3 has 13 residues. V lost 2 bases, J lost 5 bases, and 9 bases lay in between.

CDR3 residues: CAWVLKSTDTQYF. The CDR3 region has the DNA TGTGCCTGGGTACTAAAGAGCACAGATACGCAGTATTTT. This chain connects TRBV30 to TRBJ2-3; no definite D call. This CDR3 is built from 13 residues. Germline V lookup: CDR1 GTSNPN, CDR2 SVGIG (reference sequence). V gave up 5 bases and J gave up 0 bases, with 9 bases separating them.

The V gene is TRBV9, the J gene TRBJ1-4, with D unclear. This CDR3 has 16 residues. V dropped 4 bases and J dropped 0 bases, with 13 bases sitting between them. Germline V lookup: CDR1 SGDLS, CDR2 YYNGEE. The CDR3 loop is CASSPERDATNEKLFF. The CDR3 bases are TGTGCCAGCAGCCCAGAGCGGGATGCAACTAATGAAAAACTGTTTTTT.

This chain links TRBV6-5 with TRBJ1-5, with D possibly matching TRBD1 (5 bases). The CDR3 is made up of 15 amino acids. CDR1 MNHEY and CDR2 SVGAGI come from the germline V gene. Trimming left V 4 bases short and J 5 bases short, with 15 bases between. The CDR3 protein is CASSSTWGGDQPQHF. In nucleotides, the CDR3 is TGTGCCAGCAGTTCGACGTGGGGGGGGGATCAGCCCCAGCATTTT.

The genes are TRBV11-2 and TRBJ1-3; D possibly corresponds to TRBD1 (5 bases). Germline-derived CDR1 and CDR2 are SGHAT and FQNNGV. Trimming removed 4 bases from V and 5 bases from J, with 12 bases in between. This CDR3 has 14 residues. The CDR3 coding sequence is TGTGCCAGCAGCTCTAATCAGGGTAGAAACACCATATATTTT. It codes for CASSSNQGRNTIYF.

The chain combines TRBV18 with TRBJ2-7, with D perhaps TRBD1 (6 bases). V was clipped by 3 bases and J by 2 bases, with 8 bases between them. Germline assignment: CDR1 KGHSH and CDR2 LQKENI. The CDR3 sequence is 13 residues long. The CDR3 DNA reads TGTGCCAGCTCACCCGCAGGGGCCTACGAGCAGTACTTC. This encodes CASSPAGAYEQYF. Combining the CDR3 with reference TRBV18 and TRBJ2-7 gives the whole variable domain NAGVMQNPRHLVRRRGQEARLRCSPMKGHSHVYWYRQLPEEGLKFMVYLQKENIIDESGMPKERFSAEFPKEGPSILRIQQVVRGDSAAYFCASSPAGAYEQYFGPGTRLTVT.

This clone was detected a few times. The chain has TRBV7-9 and TRBJ2-6, with a tentative D call TRBD1 (5 bases). The germline CDR1 and CDR2 sequences are SEHNR and FQNEAQ (reference sequence). Trimming took 7 bases from V and 4 from J, leaving 20 bases between them. The CDR3 totals 17 residues. For the CDR3, the DNA is TGTGCCAGCACCTTCTCTATCAGGGTGGAAGGGGCCAACGTCCTGACTTTC. It is translated as CASTFSIRVEGANVLTF.